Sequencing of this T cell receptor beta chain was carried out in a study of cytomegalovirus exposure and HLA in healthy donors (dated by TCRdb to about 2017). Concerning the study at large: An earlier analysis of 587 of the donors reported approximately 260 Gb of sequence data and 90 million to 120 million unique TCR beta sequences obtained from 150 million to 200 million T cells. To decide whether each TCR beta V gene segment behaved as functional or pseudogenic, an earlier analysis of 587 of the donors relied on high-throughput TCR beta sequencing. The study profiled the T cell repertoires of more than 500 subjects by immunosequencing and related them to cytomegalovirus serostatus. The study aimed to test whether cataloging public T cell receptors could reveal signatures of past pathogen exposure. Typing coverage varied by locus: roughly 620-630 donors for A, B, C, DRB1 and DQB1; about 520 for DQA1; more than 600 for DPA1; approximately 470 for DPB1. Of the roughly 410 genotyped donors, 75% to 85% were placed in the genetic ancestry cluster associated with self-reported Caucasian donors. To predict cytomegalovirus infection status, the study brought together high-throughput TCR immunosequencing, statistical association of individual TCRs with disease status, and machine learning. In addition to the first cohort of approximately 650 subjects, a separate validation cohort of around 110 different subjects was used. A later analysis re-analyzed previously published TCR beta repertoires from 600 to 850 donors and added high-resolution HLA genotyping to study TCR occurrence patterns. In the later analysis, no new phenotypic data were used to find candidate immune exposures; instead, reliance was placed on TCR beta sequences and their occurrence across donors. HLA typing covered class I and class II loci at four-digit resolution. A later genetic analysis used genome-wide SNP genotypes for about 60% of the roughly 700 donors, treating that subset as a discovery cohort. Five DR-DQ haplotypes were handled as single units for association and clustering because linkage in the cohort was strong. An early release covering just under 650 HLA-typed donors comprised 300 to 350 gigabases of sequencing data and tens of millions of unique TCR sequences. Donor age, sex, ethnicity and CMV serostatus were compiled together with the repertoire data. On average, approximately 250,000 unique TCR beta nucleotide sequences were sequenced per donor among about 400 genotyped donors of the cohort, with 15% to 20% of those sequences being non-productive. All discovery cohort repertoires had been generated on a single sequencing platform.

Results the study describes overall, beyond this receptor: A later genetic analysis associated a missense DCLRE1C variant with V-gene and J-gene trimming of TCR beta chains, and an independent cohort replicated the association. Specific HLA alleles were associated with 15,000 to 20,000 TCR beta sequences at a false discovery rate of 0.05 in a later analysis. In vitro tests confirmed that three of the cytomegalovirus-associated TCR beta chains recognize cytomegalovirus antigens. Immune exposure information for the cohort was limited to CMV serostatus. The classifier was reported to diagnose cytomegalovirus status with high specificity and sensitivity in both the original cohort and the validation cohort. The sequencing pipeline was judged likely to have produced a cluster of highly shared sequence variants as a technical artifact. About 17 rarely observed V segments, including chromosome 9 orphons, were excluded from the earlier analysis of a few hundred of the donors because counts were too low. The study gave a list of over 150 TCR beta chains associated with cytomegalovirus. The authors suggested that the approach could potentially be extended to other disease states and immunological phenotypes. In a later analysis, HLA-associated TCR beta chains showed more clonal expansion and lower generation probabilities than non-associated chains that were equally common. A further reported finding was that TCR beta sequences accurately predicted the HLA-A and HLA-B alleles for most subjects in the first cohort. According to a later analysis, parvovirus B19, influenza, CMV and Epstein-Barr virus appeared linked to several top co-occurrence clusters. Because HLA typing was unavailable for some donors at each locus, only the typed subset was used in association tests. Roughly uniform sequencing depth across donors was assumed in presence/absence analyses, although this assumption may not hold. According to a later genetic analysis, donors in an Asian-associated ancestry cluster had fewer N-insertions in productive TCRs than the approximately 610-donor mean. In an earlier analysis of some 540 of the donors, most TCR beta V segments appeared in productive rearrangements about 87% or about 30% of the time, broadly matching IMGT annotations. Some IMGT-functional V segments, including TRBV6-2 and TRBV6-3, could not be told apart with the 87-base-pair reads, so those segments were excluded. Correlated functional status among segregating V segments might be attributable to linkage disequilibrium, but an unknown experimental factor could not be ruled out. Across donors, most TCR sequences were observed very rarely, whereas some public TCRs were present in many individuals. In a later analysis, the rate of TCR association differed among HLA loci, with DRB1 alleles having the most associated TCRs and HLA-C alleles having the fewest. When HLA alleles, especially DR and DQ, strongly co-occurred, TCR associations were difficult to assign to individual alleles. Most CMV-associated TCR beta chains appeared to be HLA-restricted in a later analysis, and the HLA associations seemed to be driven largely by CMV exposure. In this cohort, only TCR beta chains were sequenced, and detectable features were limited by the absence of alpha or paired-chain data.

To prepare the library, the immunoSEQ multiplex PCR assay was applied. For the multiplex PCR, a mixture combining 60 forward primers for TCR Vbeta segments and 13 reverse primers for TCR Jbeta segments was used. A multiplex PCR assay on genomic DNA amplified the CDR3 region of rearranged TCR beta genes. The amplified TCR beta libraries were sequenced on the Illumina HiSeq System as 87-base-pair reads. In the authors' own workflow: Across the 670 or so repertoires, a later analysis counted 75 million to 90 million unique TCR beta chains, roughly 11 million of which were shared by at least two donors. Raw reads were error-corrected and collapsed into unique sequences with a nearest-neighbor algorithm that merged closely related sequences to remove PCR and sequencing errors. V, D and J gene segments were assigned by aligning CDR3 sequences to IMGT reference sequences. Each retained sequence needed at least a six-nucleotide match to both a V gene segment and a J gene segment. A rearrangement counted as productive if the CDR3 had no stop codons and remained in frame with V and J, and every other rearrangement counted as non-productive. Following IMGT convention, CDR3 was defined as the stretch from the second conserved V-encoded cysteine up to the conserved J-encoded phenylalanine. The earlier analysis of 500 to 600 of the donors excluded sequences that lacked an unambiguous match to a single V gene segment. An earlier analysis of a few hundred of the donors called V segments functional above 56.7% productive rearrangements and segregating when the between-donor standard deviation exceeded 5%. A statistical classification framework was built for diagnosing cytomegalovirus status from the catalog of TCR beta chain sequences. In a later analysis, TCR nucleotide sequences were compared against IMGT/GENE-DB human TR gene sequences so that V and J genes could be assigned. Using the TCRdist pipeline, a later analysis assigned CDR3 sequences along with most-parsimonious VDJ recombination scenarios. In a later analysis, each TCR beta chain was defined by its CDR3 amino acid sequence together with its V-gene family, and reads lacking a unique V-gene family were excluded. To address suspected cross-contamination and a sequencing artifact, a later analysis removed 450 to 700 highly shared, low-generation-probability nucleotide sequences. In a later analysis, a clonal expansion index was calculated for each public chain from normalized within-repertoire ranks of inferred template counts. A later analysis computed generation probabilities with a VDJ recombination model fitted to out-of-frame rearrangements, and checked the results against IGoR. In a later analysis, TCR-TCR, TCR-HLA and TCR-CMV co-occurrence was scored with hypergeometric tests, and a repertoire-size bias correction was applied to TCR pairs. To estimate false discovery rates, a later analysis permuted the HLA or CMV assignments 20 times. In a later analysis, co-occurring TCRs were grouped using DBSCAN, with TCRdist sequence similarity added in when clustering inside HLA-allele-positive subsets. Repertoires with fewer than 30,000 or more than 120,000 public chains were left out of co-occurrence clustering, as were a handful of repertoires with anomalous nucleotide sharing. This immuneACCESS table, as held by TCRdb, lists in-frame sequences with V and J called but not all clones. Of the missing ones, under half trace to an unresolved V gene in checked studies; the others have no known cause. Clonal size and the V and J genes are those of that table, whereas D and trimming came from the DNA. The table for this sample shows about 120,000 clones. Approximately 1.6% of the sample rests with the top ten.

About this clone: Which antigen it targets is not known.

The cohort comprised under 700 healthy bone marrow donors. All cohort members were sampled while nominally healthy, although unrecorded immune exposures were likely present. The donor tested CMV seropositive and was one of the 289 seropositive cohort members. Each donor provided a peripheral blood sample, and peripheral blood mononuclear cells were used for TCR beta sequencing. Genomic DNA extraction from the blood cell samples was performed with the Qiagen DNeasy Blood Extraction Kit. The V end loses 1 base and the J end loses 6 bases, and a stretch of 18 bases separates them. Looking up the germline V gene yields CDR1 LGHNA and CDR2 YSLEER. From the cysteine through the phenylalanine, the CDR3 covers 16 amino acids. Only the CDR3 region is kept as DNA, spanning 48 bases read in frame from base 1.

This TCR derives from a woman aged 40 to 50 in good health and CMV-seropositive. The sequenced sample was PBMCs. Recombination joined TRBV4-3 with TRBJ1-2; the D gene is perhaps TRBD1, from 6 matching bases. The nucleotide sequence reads TGCGCCAGCAGCCAAGTCCACAGACAGGAGGTGAATGGCTACACCTTC. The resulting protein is CASSQVHRQEVNGYTF.